Sequencing of this T cell receptor (beta chain) was carried out in a study of T cell changes during pregnancy in multiple sclerosis. This CDR3 has 14 residues. The V gene's germline CDR1 is LNHNV and CDR2 YYDKDF (reference sequence). With 5 bases clipped from V and 2 bases from J, the junction kept 3 bases outside the gene matches. Profiling relied on immunoSEQ multiplex PCR, and the TCRdb table lists in-frame clones only, not all of them. The repertoire holds approximately 88,000 clones, 85% to 95% seen once, with approximately 2.6% in the top ten. This clone has only one observation. The chain couples TRBV15 to TRBJ2-3, with 8 bases lining up with TRBD1. The sequence was collected from a female donor with multiple sclerosis, enrolled in a pregnancy study. The sequencing used peripheral blood, collected in the first trimester of pregnancy. CDR3 in DNA: TGTGCCACCAGCCCGGGACAGGACACAGATACGCAGTATTTT. This sequence encodes CATSPGQDTDTQYF. Looking up the rest from reference TRBV15 and TRBJ2-3 gives the full variable domain: DAMVIQNPRYQVTQFGKPVTLSCSQTLNHNVMYWYQQKSSQAPKLLFHYYDKDFNNEADTPDNFQSRRPNTSFCFLDIRSPGLGDTAMYLCATSPGQDTDTQYFGPGTRLTVL.